This is a list of T cell receptor beta chains from one sample in a study of long-term antiretroviral therapy in people with HIV. Using immunoSEQ multiplex PCR, the repertoire was profiled, and TCRdb retains in-frame clones only, with some absent. The sample holds under 25,000 clones; approximately 80% are singletons and the top ten take 8% to 10%. The source was unsorted PBMCs, collected 0.5 years before starting antiretroviral therapy. These receptor sequences come from a man between 18 and 29 years old with HIV. CDR3s leave out the opening cysteine and the closing phenylalanine or tryptophan. The order of the fields is V gene, CDR3 protein.

V: TRBV5-5; CDR3: ASSLGFTDTQY
V: TRBV11-3; CDR3: ASSAQNTEAF
V: TRBV28; CDR3: ASSFPQGLAKNIQY
V: TRBV9; CDR3: ASSVEGRFSGNTIY
V: TRBV19; CDR3: ASSKTARSYNEQF
V: TRBV9; CDR3: ASSVGGGTSYEQY
V: TRBV5-5; CDR3: ASSLAGVANNYGYT
V: TRBV19; CDR3: ASSIERVDSNQPQH
V: TRBV4-1; CDR3: ASSQDGRSYNEQF
V: TRBV27; CDR3: ASSLSGNSNEQY
V: TRBV28; CDR3: ASSLEANTEAF
V: TRBV4-2; CDR3: ASSQDPGTYEQY
V: TRBV4-1; CDR3: ASSQDVTSGSFEQF
V: TRBV19; CDR3: ASSIKSEAF
V: TRBV7-9; CDR3: ASSPNEKLF
V: TRBV4-1; CDR3: ASRPAGTRLDEQF
V: TRBV27; CDR3: ASSFGTNNEQF
V: TRBV10-3; CDR3: AILDDREGYEQY
V: TRBV12-5; CDR3: ASGLVPSGGYNEQF
V: TRBV2; CDR3: AILLSPGQGRVN
V: TRBV4-1; CDR3: ASSRGRVRFHEQF
V: TRBV7-9; CDR3: ASSSDLDAVYEQY
V: TRBV9; CDR3: ASSRRWGTSGNNEQF
V: TRBV5-1; CDR3: ASASGRLNNEQF
V: TRBV5-4; CDR3: ATGGIHEQY
V: TRBV5-4; CDR3: ASSLATGEQF
V: TRBV15; CDR3: ATSRTGGHEQY
V: TRBV28; CDR3: ASSPQAGGSSDTQY
V: TRBV7-2; CDR3: ASSRDRGGEKLF
V: TRBV6-5; CDR3: ASSQDRGPEAF